This paragraph covers one T cell receptor (beta chain) sequence. The data were taken from a study of OX40 agonist ivuxolimab in advanced cancers. Overall study context: The dose-escalation group included hepatocellular carcinoma, melanoma, renal cell carcinoma and head and neck cancer.

In germline, CDR1 is SGHTA, CDR2 FQGNSA. This CDR3 has 13 residues. The V end was cut by 2 bases, the J end by 2 bases, with 3 bases between. Autoimmune disease history or systemic immunosuppression meant exclusion. Clones were read by immunoSEQ multiplex PCR, and TCRdb kept only the in-frame ones, dropping some. The repertoire holds about 80,000 clones, with approximately 84% as singletons. The chain carries TRBV7-2 and TRBJ1-4; D ambiguous. The clonotype was recovered from an adult with an advanced solid tumor such as melanoma, head and neck, liver or kidney cancer. The sample was CD4+ or CD8+ T cells sorted from blood, taken in a trial of the OX40 agonist ivuxolimab. CDR3 in amino acids: CASSLRTNEKLFF. Here the CDR3 DNA reads TGTGCCAGCAGCTTAAGGACTAATGAAAAACTGTTTTTT.